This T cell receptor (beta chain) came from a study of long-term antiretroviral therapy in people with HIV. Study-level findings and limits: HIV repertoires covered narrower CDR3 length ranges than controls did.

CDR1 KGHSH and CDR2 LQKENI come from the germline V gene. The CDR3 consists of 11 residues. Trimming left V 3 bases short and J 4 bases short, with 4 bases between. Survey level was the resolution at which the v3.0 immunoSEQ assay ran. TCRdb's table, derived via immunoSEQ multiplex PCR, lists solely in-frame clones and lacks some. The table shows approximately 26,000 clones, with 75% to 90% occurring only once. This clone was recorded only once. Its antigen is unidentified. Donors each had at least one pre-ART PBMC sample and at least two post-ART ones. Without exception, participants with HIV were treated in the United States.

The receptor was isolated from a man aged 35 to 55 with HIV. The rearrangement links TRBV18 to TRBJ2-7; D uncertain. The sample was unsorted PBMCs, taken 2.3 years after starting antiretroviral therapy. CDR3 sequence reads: CASSPGYEQYF. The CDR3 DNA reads TGTGCCAGCTCACCGGGGTACGAGCAGTACTTC.